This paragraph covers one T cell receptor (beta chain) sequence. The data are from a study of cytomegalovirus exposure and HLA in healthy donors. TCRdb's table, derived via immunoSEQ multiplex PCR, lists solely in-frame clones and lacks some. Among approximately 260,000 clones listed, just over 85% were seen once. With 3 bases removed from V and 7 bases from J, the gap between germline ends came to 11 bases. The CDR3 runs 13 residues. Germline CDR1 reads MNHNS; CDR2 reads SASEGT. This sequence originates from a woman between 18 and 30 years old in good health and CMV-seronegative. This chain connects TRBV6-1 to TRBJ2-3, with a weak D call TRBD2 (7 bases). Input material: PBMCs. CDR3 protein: CASSEEGGYTQYF. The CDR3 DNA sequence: TGTGCCAGCAGTGAGGAGGGGGGGTATACGCAGTATTTT.